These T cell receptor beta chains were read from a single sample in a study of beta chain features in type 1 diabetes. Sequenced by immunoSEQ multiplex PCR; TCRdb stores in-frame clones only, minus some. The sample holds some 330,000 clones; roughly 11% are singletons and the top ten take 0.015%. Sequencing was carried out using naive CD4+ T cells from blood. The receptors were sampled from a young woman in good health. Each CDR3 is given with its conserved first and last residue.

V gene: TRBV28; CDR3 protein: CAAGGISYEQYF
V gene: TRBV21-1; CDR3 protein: CASSKPPDRGYTEAFF
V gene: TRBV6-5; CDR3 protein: CASSRTSGGSYEQYF
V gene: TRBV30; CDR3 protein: CAWSVVQGWETQYF
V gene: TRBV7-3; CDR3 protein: CASSLSPGSYEQYF
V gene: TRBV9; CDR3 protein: CASSARDTGSYEQYF
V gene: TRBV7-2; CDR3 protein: CASSLLIQGSYEQYF
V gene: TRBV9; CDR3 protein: CASSVARGPNTEAFF
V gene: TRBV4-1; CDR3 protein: CASSQDKGIGGYTF
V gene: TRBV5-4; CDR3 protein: CASSLGQGQETQYF
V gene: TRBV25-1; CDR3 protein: CASSGTTGSSYNEQFF
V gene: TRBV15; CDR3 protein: CATSRALEDGKGYTF
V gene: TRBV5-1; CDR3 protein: CASSLGASYEQYF
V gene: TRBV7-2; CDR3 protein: CASSLAGGTYEQYF
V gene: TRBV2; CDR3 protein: CASSENRETEQYF
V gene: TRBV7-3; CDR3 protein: CASSLMGGSSDYEQYF
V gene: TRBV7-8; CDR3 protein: CASSQDREREQYF
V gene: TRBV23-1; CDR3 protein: CASSQSPGGLRNEQFF
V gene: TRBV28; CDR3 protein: CASSRRETQYF
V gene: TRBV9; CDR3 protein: CASSVASGAYNEQFF
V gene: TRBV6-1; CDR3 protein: CASSEDFSPSQTQYF
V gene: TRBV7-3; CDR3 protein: CASASGSVTDTQYF
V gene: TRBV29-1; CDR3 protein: CSVDRGAVNTEAFF
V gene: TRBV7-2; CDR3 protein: CASSLVPGLAENEQFF
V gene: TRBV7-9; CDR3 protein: CASSYGTGNEKLFF
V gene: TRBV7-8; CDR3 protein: CASSLGVASGASTDTQYF
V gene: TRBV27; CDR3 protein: CASSITGTGTGYTF
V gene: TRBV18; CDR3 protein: CASSPRAGNEQYF
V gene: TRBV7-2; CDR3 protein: CASSPRTGAFTTNEKLFF
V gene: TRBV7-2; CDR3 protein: CASSSAGTGAGQPQHF
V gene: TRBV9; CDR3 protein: CASSVGQAFNEKLFF
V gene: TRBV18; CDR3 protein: CASSPQERSNIQYF
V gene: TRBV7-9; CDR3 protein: CASSFVGGSYNEQFF
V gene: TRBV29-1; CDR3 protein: CSVLTGANNIQYF
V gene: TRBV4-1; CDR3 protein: CASSQGPVGGSYNEQFF
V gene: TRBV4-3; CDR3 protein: CASSRQTGTGYNEQFF
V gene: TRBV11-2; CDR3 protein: CASSFGTVSTGELFF
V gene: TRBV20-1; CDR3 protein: CSAPPYHEQYF
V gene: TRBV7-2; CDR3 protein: CASSLAPTEETQYF
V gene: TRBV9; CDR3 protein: CASSPPTGTATRANYGYTF
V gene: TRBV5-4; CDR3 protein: CASSGVVDYGYTF
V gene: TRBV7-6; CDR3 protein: CASSPRSAGGISDTQYF
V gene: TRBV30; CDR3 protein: CAWSVLEGADTEAFF
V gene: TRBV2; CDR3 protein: CASSEEGQSGVTQYF
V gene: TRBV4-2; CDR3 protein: CASSQDSLAVVYNEQFF
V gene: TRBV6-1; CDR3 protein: CASSEEGGARGFNEKLFF
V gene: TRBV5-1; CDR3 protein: CASSLRDNRYEQYF
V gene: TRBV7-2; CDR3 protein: CASSLSQDGGGGYTF
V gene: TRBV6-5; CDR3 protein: CASTGSLMEQYF
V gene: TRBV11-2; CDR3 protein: CASSLGVLAGVRETQYF
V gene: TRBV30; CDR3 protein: CAWSILGAVGYTF
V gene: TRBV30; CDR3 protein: CAWSVQGGSNQPQHF
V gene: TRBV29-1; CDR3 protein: CSVGAGASSYEQYF
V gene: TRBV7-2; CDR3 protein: CASSPGTEVGKQYF
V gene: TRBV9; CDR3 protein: CASSVLAGESGELFF